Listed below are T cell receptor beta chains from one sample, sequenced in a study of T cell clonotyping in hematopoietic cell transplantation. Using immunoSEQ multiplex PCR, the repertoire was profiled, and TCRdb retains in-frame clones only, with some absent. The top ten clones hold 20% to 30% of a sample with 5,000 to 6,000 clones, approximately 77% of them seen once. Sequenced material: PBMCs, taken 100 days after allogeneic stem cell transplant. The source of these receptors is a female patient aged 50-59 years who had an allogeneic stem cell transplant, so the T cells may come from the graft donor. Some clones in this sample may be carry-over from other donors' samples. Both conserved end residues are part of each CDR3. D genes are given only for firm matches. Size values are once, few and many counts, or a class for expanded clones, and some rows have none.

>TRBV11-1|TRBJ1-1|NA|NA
CASSLTTGEAFF
TGTGCCAGCAGCTTAACGACAGGCGAAGCTTTCTTT
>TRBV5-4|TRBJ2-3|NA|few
CASSSSGNSGRGDTQYF
TGCGCCAGCAGCTCCTCGGGAAACTCCGGGCGGGGAGATACGCAGTATTTT
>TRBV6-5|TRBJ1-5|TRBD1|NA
CASSYVAGGRQPQHF
TGTGCCAGCAGTTACGTGGCAGGGGGCCGGCAGCCCCAGCATTTT
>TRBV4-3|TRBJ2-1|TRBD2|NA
CASSPPSGRGSYNEQFF
TGCGCCAGCAGCCCTCCTAGCGGGAGAGGCTCCTACAATGAGCAGTTCTTC
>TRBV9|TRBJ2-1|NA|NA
CASSAQGNSYNEQFF
TGTGCCAGCAGCGCCCAGGGGAATTCCTACAATGAGCAGTTCTTC
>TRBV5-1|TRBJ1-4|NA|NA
CASSGLPGARSEKLFF
TGCGCCAGCAGCGGTCTCCCGGGGGCTAGGAGTGAAAAACTGTTTTTT
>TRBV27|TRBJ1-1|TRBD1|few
CASRTGGRTEAFF
TGTGCCAGCAGGACAGGGGGCCGTACTGAAGCTTTCTTT
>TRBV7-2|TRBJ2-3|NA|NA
CASSLELAVERLYF
TGTGCCAGCAGCTTAGAGCTAGCCGTCGAGCGGCTGTATTTT
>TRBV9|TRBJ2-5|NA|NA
CASSVEAGTQETQYF
TGTGCCAGCAGCGTAGAGGCAGGGACCCAAGAGACCCAGTACTTC
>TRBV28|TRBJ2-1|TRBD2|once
CASIKLAGYNEQFF
TGTGCCAGCATCAAACTAGCGGGGTACAATGAGCAGTTCTTC
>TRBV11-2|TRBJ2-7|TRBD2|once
CASSLEVTSGYEQYF
TGTGCCAGCAGCTTAGAAGTAACTAGCGGCTACGAGCAGTACTTC
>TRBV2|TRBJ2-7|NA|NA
CASSEVREQYF
TGTGCCAGCAGTGAGGTTAGGGAGCAGTACTTC
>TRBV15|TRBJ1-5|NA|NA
CATSREGGSRSQHF
TGTGCCACCAGCAGAGAGGGGGGTTCGAGGTCCCAGCACTTT
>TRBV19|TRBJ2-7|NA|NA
CASSIGKGTFGQYF
TGTGCCAGTAGTATTGGAAAGGGGACATTCGGGCAGTACTTC
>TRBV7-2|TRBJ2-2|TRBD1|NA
CASSLEGSTGGRNTGELFF
TGTGCCAGCAGCTTAGAGGGAAGTACAGGGGGCCGGAACACCGGGGAGCTGTTTTTT
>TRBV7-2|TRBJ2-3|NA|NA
CASSLLAADTQYF
TGTGCCAGCAGCTTACTAGCTGCAGATACGCAGTATTTT
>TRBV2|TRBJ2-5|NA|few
CASKWAAETQYF
TGTGCCAGCAAGTGGGCGGCAGAGACCCAGTACTTC
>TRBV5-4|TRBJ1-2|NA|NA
CASGRQGSGYTF
TGTGCCAGCGGGCGGCAGGGTTCGGGCTACACCTTC
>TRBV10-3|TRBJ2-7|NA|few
CAISESGRYEQYF
TGTGCCATCAGTGAAAGCGGCCGCTACGAGCAGTACTTC
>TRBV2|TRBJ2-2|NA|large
CASSEGQLVGELFF
TGTGCCAGCAGTGAGGGGCAGTTGGTCGGGGAGCTGTTTTTT
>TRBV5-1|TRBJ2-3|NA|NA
CASYRDGSSTDTQYF
TGCGCCAGTTATCGAGATGGATCTAGCACAGATACGCAGTATTTT
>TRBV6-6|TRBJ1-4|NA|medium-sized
CASSYPSMEKLFF
TGTGCCAGCAGTTACCCAAGTATGGAAAAACTGTTTTTT
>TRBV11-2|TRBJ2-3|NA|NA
CASRTRQGPTDTQYF
TGTGCCAGCAGAACGCGACAAGGGCCTACAGATACGCAGTATTTT
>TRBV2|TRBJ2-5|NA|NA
CASSGTGGETQYF
TGTGCCAGCAGTGGAACAGGCGGAGAGACCCAGTACTTC
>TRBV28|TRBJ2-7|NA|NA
CASSLEDREDEQYF
TGTGCCAGCAGTTTAGAAGACAGGGAGGACGAGCAGTACTTC
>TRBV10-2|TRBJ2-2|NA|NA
CASRSLGTGELFF
TGCGCCAGCAGATCGCTGGGCACCGGGGAGCTGTTTTTT
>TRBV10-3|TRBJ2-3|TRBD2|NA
CAISREGTDTQYF
TGTGCCATCAGTCGGGAGGGCACAGATACGCAGTATTTT
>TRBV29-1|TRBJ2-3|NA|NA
CSLEKGTDTQYF
TGCAGCCTTGAGAAGGGCACAGATACGCAGTATTTT
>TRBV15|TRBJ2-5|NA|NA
CATSRDRTLQETQYF
TGTGCCACCAGCAGAGATCGCACACTCCAAGAGACCCAGTACTTC
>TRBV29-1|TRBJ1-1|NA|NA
CSVKHRVGNTEAFF
TGCAGCGTCAAACACAGGGTTGGGAACACTGAAGCTTTCTTT
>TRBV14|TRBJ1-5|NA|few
CASSPNIGQGGSQPQHF
TGTGCCAGCAGCCCCAACATCGGGCAGGGCGGCTCTCAGCCCCAGCATTTT
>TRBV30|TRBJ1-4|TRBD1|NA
CAWSRGQLNEKLFF
TGTGCCTGGAGTCGGGGACAGCTTAATGAAAAACTGTTTTTT
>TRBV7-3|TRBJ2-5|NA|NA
CASSLQGSKTQYF
TGTGCCAGCAGCTTACAGGGCTCGAAGACCCAGTACTTC
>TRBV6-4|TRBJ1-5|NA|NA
CASGTGQPQHF
TGTGCCAGCGGGACGGGCCAGCCCCAGCATTTT
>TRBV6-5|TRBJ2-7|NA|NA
CASRTGTRGEQYF
TGTGCCAGCAGGACCGGGACAAGGGGCGAGCAGTACTTC
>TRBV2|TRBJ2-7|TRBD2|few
CASRPRTSALSSYEQYF
TGTGCCAGCAGACCACGGACTAGCGCACTTTCTTCCTACGAGCAGTACTTC
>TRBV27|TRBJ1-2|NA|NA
CASSLSPGNYGYTF
TGTGCCAGCAGTTTATCTCCGGGGAACTATGGCTACACCTTC
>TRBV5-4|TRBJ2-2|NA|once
CASSSGGGENTGELFF
TGTGCCAGCAGCAGTGGTGGCGGAGAGAACACCGGGGAGCTGTTTTTT
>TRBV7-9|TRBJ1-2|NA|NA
CASSPRTESYGYTF
TGTGCCAGCAGCCCCCGCACGGAGTCATATGGCTACACCTTC
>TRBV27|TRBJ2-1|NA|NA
CASSPGPGTEFNEQFF
TGTGCCAGCAGTCCTGGGCCCGGGACGGAATTCAATGAGCAGTTCTTC
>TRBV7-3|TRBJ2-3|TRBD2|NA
CASSSLPFSGAGRDTQYF
TGTGCCAGCAGCTCCCTCCCGTTTAGCGGGGCGGGGCGGGATACGCAGTATTTT
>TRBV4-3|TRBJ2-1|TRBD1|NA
CASSQNRDSWQFF
TGCGCCAGCAGCCAAAACCGGGACAGTTGGCAGTTCTTC
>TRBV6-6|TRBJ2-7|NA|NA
CASRLPGFGAYEQYF
TGTGCCAGCAGGCTTCCGGGGTTTGGGGCATACGAGCAGTACTTC
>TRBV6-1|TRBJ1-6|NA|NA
CATAEGTALNSPLHF
TGTGCCACTGCCGAGGGGACCGCGTTAAATTCACCCCTCCACTTT
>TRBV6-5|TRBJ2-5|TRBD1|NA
CASRHRGQGETQYF
TGTGCCAGCAGGCACAGGGGGCAAGGAGAGACCCAGTACTTC
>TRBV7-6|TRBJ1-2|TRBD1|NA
CASSLVGGTGYTF
TGTGCCAGCAGCTTAGTAGGGGGCACTGGCTACACCTTC
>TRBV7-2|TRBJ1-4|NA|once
CASTLGFANEKLFF
TGTGCCAGCACTTTGGGTTTTGCTAATGAAAAACTGTTTTTT
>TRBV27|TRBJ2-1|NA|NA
CASSPRTNGYNEQFF
TGTGCCAGCAGTCCCCGGACTAACGGCTACAATGAGCAGTTCTTC
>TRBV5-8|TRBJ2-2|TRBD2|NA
CASSLPTSGLNTGELFF
TGTGCCAGCAGCTTACCGACTAGCGGGTTGAACACCGGGGAGCTGTTTTTT
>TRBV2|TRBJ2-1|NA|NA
CASTSGVLEQFF
TGTGCCAGCACTTCGGGAGTTCTTGAGCAGTTCTTC
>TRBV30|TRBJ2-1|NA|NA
CAWSVKVAATYNEQFF
TGTGCCTGGAGTGTAAAAGTCGCGGCTACCTACAATGAGCAGTTCTTC
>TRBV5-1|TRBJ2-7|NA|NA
CASSRDGLSYEQYF
TGCGCCAGCAGCCGGGACGGTTTATCCTACGAGCAGTACTTC
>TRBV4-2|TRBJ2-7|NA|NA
CASSLTPGTGEQYF
TGTGCCAGCAGCCTAACGCCTGGGACTGGCGAGCAGTACTTC
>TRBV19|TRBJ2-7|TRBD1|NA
CASRMTGGTHEQYF
TGTGCCAGTAGGATGACAGGGGGAACCCACGAGCAGTACTTC
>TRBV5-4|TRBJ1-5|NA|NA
CASSLEGLGNQPQHF
TGTGCCAGCAGCTTAGAGGGTTTGGGCAATCAGCCCCAGCATTTT
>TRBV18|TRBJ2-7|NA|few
CASSPIGRVEEQYF
TGTGCCAGCTCACCAATTGGCAGGGTTGAAGAGCAGTACTTC
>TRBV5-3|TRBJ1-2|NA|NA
CARSLEVRTGYTF
TGTGCCAGAAGCTTGGAGGTCCGAACGGGCTACACCTTC
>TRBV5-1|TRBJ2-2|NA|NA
CASSPSTVPGELFF
TGCGCCAGCAGCCCGAGCACAGTTCCCGGGGAGCTGTTTTTT
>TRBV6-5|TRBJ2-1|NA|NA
CASTRVGDNEQFF
TGTGCCAGCACTCGAGTTGGAGACAATGAGCAGTTCTTC
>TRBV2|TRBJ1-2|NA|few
CASSEGAGVGYTF
TGTGCCAGCAGTGAAGGGGCAGGGGTGGGCTACACCTTC